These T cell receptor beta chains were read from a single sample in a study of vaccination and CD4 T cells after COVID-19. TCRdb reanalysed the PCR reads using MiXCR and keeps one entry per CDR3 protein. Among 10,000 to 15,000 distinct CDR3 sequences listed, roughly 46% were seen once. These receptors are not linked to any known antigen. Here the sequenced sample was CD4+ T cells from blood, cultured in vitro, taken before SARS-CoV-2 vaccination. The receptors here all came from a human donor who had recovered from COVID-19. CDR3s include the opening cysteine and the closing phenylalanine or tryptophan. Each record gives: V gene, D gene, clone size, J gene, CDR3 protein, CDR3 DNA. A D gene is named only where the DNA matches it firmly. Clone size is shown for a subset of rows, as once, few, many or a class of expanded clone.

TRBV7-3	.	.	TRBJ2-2	CASSWGRNTGELFF	TGTGCCAGCAGCTGGGGACGGAACACCGGGGAGCTGTTTTTT
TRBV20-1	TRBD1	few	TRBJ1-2	CSARVSDRVSGYTF	TGCAGTGCTAGAGTGAGCGACAGGGTGTCTGGCTACACCTTC
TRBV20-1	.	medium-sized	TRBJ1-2	CSARDPRAPYGYTF	TGCAGTGCTAGAGATCCCCGGGCCCCGTATGGCTACACCTTC
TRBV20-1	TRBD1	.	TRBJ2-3	CSAEGTGFSTDTQYF	TGCAGTGCAGAGGGGACAGGTTTTAGCACAGATACGCAGTATTTT
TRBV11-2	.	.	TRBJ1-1	CASSLDRVTRGTEAFF	TGTGCCAGCAGCTTAGATCGGGTTACCCGGGGCACTGAAGCTTTCTTT
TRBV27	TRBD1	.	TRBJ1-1	CASPTSGTGGWERGNTEAFF	TGTGCCAGTCCAACCTCCGGGACAGGGGGGTGGGAGCGGGGGAACACTGAAGCTTTCTTT
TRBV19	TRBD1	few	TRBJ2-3	CASRVRTGSTDTQYF	TGTGCCAGTAGAGTAAGGACAGGGAGCACAGATACGCAGTATTTT
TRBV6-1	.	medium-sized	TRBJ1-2	CASTPNYRDGYTF	TGTGCCAGCACCCCGAACTATAGGGATGGCTACACCTTC
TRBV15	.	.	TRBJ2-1	CATSKNGQFF	TGTGCCACCAGCAAAAATGGGCAGTTCTTC
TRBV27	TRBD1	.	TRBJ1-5	CASSLLFEGARNQPQHF	TGTGCCAGCAGTTTATTGTTTGAGGGGGCAAGGAATCAGCCCCAGCATTTT
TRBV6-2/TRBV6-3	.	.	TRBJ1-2	CASRSTGSVTF	TGTGCCAGCAGGTCGACGGGGTCCGTCACCTTC
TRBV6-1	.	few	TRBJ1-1	CASRRTENTEAFF	TGTGCCAGCCGGAGGACAGAGAACACTGAAGCTTTCTTT
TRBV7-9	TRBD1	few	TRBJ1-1	CASSTWTGGRAEAFF	TGTGCCAGCAGCACCTGGACAGGGGGCCGGGCTGAAGCTTTCTTT
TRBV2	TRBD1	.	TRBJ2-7	CASIRDRGYEQYF	TGTGCCAGCATAAGGGACAGGGGATACGAGCAGTACTTC
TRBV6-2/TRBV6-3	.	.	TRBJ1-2	CASSPPRWGNYGYTF	TGTGCCAGCAGCCCTCCAAGGTGGGGGAACTATGGCTACACCTTC
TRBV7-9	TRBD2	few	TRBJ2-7	CASSLNMGTSDDEQYF	TGTGCCAGCAGCTTAAATATGGGGACTAGCGATGACGAGCAGTACTTC
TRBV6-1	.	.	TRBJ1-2	CASSEVGGGGYTF	TGTGCCAGCAGTGAAGTCGGGGGCGGGGGCTACACCTTC
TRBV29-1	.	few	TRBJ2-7	CSVTRGPYEQYF	TGCAGCGTTACTAGAGGGCCCTACGAGCAGTACTTC
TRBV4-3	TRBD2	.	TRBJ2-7	CASSQALAGGTYEQYF	TGCGCCAGCAGCCAAGCATTAGCGGGGGGGACCTACGAGCAGTACTTC
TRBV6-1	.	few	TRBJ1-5	CASTPGDKEPQHF	TGTGCCAGCACCCCCGGGGACAAGGAGCCCCAGCATTTT
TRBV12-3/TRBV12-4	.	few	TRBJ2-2	CASSLWVTGELFF	TGTGCCAGCAGTTTATGGGTCACCGGGGAGCTGTTTTTT
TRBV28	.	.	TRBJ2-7	CASSRGEQGGDEQYF	TGTGCCAGCAGCCGAGGAGAACAGGGTGGCGACGAGCAGTACTTC
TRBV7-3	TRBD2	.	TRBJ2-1	CASSLNGRAHEQFF	TGTGCCAGCAGCTTAAACGGGAGGGCCCATGAGCAGTTCTTC
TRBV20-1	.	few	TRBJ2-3	CSGVKDTQYF	TGCAGTGGAGTAAAGGATACGCAGTATTTT
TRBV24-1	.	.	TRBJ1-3	CATSSGASGNTIYF	TGTGCCACCAGCTCAGGGGCATCTGGAAACACCATATATTTT
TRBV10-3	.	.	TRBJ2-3	CAISETGLTDYTDTQYF	TGTGCCATCAGTGAGACCGGCTTAACAGATTACACAGATACGCAGTATTTT
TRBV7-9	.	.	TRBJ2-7	CASSFQSSYEQYF	TGTGCCAGCAGCTTCCAAAGCTCCTACGAGCAGTACTTC
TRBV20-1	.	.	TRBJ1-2	CSAGDDRGASGYTF	TGCAGTGCTGGAGATGATCGGGGGGCCAGCGGCTACACCTTC